This T cell receptor beta chain is from a study of shared clonotypes between healthy human individuals (dated by TCRdb to between 2020 and 2021). With regard to the full study: A few men and two women, aged 18 to 49 years, made up the cohort. For each donor, CD4 naive and CD4 memory were each given three plates, CD8 naive was given two plates, and CD8 memory was given one plate. To estimate repertoire size and how much clonotypes are shared between individuals, the study performed deep sequencing of blood TCR repertoires from a few healthy adults. Libraries were prepared and TCR repertoires were sequenced by different laboratories using diverse techniques, in order to increase sequencing depth and limit assay-specific biases. Between about 0.8 and 9 billion PBMCs per donor were obtained by leukapheresis. Here is what the overall study found, with its caveats: Even with the large sequencing depth, rarefaction of the sorted-subset datasets indicated that sequencing was incomplete. Compared with non-shared clonotypes, clonotypes shared by all four sorted-subset donors had higher generation probabilities. Naive subsets generally had larger estimated clonotype richness than memory subsets did. Sampling was restricted to blood, and TCR repertoires in tissue are likely to differ from TCR repertoires in blood. The genetic and exposure-history diversity represented was limited by the small number of donors. Pairwise subsampling led to the expectation that sequencing depth would affect the degree of clonotype sharing among donors. When several donors were compared, the shared fraction of clonotypes was approximately 5% for naive CD4, around 3.6% for naive CD8, 2.3% for memory CD4, and 0.35% to 0.5% for memory CD8.

As concerns this clone: Which antigen it targets is not known. Per-base qualities were not stored, and no clone one base away is much larger.

CD8 naive samples were CD45RO-negative cells positively selected for CCR7, giving a CD45RA+CCR7+ population that excluded TemRA cells. The donors were healthy, HIV-negative adults with no recently reported acute infections or vaccinations. Only Caucasian adults living in Nashville, Tennessee, USA were represented among the donors. Blood was collected by leukapheresis, and PBMCs were isolated by Ficoll-Histopaque density gradient centrifugation and then cryopreserved in liquid nitrogen vapor phase. Purity and quantity of every magnetically sorted T cell population were checked by analytical flow cytometry. Genomic DNA was isolated from every sorted fraction and measured by UV absorbance on a Nanodrop 2000c. The germline V and J ends show losses of 5 bases and 1 base respectively, and no gene match explains 6 bases of the junction. From the germline V gene, CDR1 is SGHTA and CDR2 is FQGTGA. The CDR3 has 16 amino acids, counting the end cysteine and phenylalanine. Only the CDR3 portion is preserved as DNA: 48 bases, with reading frame beginning at the first base.

Using the deep immunoSEQ assay, TCR CDR3 regions were amplified from genomic DNA by multiplex PCR. Extracted genomic DNA from each cell subset was distributed evenly across all wells of several immunoSEQ 96-well plates, and each plate was treated as a replicate. Each replicate PCR for sorted subsets received roughly 0.2 ug genomic DNA, equal to about 30,000 T cell genomes. The purified libraries were quantified using a Qubit 3.0 fluorometer, sized with a Bioanalyzer 2100, and then quantified again using the KAPA Library Quantification kit. Every immunoSEQ 96-well plate was sequenced on a separate single-read 150-cycle Illumina NextSeq 550 flow cell. Under the source paper's analysis protocol: Because the immunoSEQ output held only junctional sequences and lacked quality scores, the filtering could not match the filtering applied to full-length reads. Sequences were annotated with PyIR, a Python wrapper for IgBLAST v1.9, and V/J genes and CDR3 were assigned using IMGT germline references. Reads were removed for weak V/J assignments (E-value above 1e-6), missing CDR3, stop codons, out-of-frame junctions, or ambiguous translated residues. V3J clonotypes were defined as sequences sharing an identical inferred V gene, J gene, and CDR3 amino acid sequence. The percentage overlap between two repertoires was calculated by dividing the number of shared unique clonotypes by the size of the smaller repertoire. Richness of each repertoire was evaluated using RTK rarefaction, the Chao1 estimator, and Recon v2.1 estimates of unobserved clonotypes. For all TCRbeta clonotypes obtained by the gDNA method from several donors, generation probabilities were computed with OLGA. Drawn from immuneACCESS, this table holds only the in-frame rearrangements with V and J called that TCRdb kept. Clones are partly lost; checked studies trace under half to an unresolved V gene and leave the rest unexplained. The DNA was the basis for D and trimming; V, J and clone size are from that table. This sample is represented by approximately 1.9 million clones; approximately 92% of them were singletons. The ten most abundant clones make up around 1.7% of the sample.

This TCR came from a man between 18 and 29 years old in good health. Some clones in this sample may be carry-over from other donors' samples. The chain joins TRBV7-3 to TRBJ2-3, and 10 junction bases match TRBD2. The sample comprised naive CD8+ T cells from PBMCs. The cell subset or site label, as the study defines it: CD45RA+CCR7+. The encoded CDR3 is CASSAFGTSGTDTQYF. The DNA sequence is given as TGTGCCAGCAGCGCGTTCGGGACTAGCGGCACAGATACGCAGTATTTT. The full variable domain, with segments outside the CDR3 supplied by the reference TRBV7-3 and TRBJ2-3 proteins, appears as GAGVSQTPSNKVTEKGKYVELRCDPISGHTALYWYRQSLGQGPEFLIYFQGTGAADDSGLPNDRFFAVRPEGSVSTLKIQRTERGDSAVYLCASSAFGTSGTDTQYFGPGTRLTVL.